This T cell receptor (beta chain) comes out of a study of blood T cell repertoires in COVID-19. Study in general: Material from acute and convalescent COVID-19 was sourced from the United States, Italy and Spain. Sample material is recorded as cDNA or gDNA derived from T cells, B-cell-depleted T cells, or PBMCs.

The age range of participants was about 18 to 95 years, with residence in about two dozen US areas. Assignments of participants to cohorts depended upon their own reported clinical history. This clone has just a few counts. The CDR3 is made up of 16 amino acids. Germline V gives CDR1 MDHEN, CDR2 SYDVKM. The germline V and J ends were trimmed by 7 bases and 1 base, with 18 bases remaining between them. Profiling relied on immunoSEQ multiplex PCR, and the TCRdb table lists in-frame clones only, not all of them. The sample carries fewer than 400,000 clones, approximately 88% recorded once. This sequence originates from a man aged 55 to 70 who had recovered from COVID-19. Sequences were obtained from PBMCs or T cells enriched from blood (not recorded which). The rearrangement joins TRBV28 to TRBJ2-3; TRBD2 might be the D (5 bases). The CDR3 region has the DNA TGTGCCAGCACCCCCGCAAGCGGAAGTGGCACAGATACGCAGTATTTT. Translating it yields CASTPASGSGTDTQYF.